This TCR beta chain appears in the sequencing data of a study of T cell responses to AZD1222 COVID-19 vaccine (dated by TCRdb to 2020 to 2023). With respect to the entire study: AZD1222 recipients whose second dose came at about 4 weeks and those whose second dose came at about 12 weeks were combined into one group, since spike-specific TCR depth and breadth did not differ between the two schedules. A total of 233 trial participants underwent TCR sequencing, of whom 207 had received two doses of AZD1222 and 26 had received two doses of the MenACWY control vaccine. Trial participants were enrolled into age subgroups of 18-55, 56-69 and 70-plus years, which contained about 150, 27 and 61 TCR-sequenced participants, respectively.

In the germline V gene, CDR1 corresponds to SNHLY and CDR2 to FYNNEI. CDR3 length: 14 amino acids, cysteine to phenylalanine. Only CDR3 DNA remains: 42 bases, in frame from the first base. The trim is 7 bases for V and 4 bases for J, with a gap of 16 bases between the germline ends. Findings and caveats that apply to the study as a whole: Only five or six AZD1222 recipients were SARS-CoV-2 seropositive at baseline, limiting conclusions about previously exposed vaccinees. Participants were mostly white British and included more females than males, and it was suggested by the authors that clonal diversity may have been underestimated. After two AZD1222 doses, spike-specific TCR breadth and depth were significantly higher than at day 0 and than in MenACWY recipients. The 56-69-year group was small, and its depth increase did not reach significance, likely because of low power. Because no samples from the day 14 peak response were available, repertoires could be characterized only after the peak T cell response. Reportedly, almost half of the unique spike-specific TCRs recognized epitopes lying outside the regions that are mutated in the B.1.351 and B.1.1.7 variants. The whole spike protein was spanned by vaccine-associated CD4 TCRs, and dominant responses were seen in regions 160-218 and 743-854.

The time point label on this specimen signifies: baseline before first vaccination. Vaccinee samples came from UK trials COV001 and COV002, including a single-blind randomized controlled phase 2/3 trial of AZD1222 (ChAdOx1 nCoV-19) in healthy adults. For TCRbeta chain sequencing, PBMC samples were collected from trial participants at day 0 and at day 28 after the second dose. For this clone: There is no known antigen for this receptor. No qualities accompany the bases; no much larger clone lies one base away.

The CDR3 regions of human TCRbeta chains were subjected to immunosequencing. Concerning the study's data processing: TCRs in the repertoires were compared against a reference library of SARS-CoV-2-specific TCRs that had been generated with the MIRA antigen-specificity platform. Breadth meant the fraction of unique TCRs that were SARS-CoV-2-associated, whereas depth meant the fraction of total T cells that were SARS-CoV-2-associated. Using the MIRA data, every spike-specific TCR was mapped to the spike region that the TCR reacted to and assigned to either a CD4 or a CD8 class. Log10-transformed breadth and depth values were compared by one-way ANOVA with Sidak's multiple comparisons tests. Here the immuneACCESS table is served through TCRdb, limited to in-frame sequences with V and J called. Missing clones are a known gap in these copies; in checked studies unresolved V genes cover under half, and the rest lacks a known reason. D and trimming come from the DNA, and the V and J calls and clone size come from that table. In this sample the table shows tens of thousands of clones, about 85% of which occur a single time. The ten largest clones represent roughly 19% of the sample.

This clonotype was obtained from an adult in good health. The sequence links TRBV2 to TRBJ1-2; possibly the D gene is TRBD1, per 6 matching bases. The sample consisted of peripheral blood, taken on day 0 of AZD1222 vaccination. The CDR3 protein: CASNQPFRGYGYTF. In nucleotide form, the sequence is TGTGCCAGCAATCAGCCGTTCAGGGGCTATGGCTACACCTTC.